This T cell receptor (beta chain) was documented in a study of CD8+ T cells in alopecia areata. Study-level information: Among treated patients, severity was scored by affected scalp area percentage. Notes on the study in general: Tofacitinib delivered significant drops in scalp clonality and in expanded CD8+ clones among the top 100. The presence of one nonresponder keeps the tie between baseline CD8+ expansion and response uncertain.

The CDR3 consists of 15 residues. V was clipped by 5 bases and J by 3 bases, with 16 bases between them. Per the germline V gene, CDR1 is SGHTA and CDR2 is FQGTGA. As the sequencing template, cDNA was produced by extracting RNA and reverse transcribing it. Clones were read by immunoSEQ multiplex PCR, and TCRdb kept only the in-frame ones, dropping some. This sample has more than 110,000 clones, with less than 70% found just once. About this clone itself: Its antigen is as yet unknown.

Documented treatment: oral pan-JAK inhibitor, 5-10 mg twice daily. Alopecia areata patients gave lesional scalp punch biopsies and peripheral blood samples. The gene calls are TRBV7-3 and TRBJ2-5; D ambiguous. The starting material was CD8+ T cells sorted from blood, obtained at week 4, from a patient treated with tofacitinib. This receptor was obtained from a human donor with alopecia areata. In DNA form, the CDR3 reads TGTGCCAGCAGCCCCGGCAGCTCCACCGAAGAGACCCAGTACTTC. Translating gives CASSPGSSTEETQYF.